A single sample is the source of the 3 T cell receptor beta chains below, sequenced in a study of CD8 T cells in Susac syndrome. The authors reverse transcribed about 0.5 to 1 ug RNA with random hexamers. TCRdb redid the calling of the immunoSEQ multiplex PCR reads with MiXCR, one entry per CDR3 protein. The sample holds approximately 68,000 distinct CDR3 sequences, about 95% seen once. The sample was CD8+ T cells from PBMCs. Source of these receptors: a human donor with multiple sclerosis.

This chain joins TRBV6-2 or TRBV6-3 and TRBJ2-1; 9 nucleotides agree with TRBD1. The CDR3 spans 15 residues. Germline loops: CDR1 MNHEY, CDR2 SVGEGT. The V gene end was trimmed by 4 bases and the J gene end by 9 bases; junction bases not matched to a gene: 10. The CDR3 DNA reads as TGTGCCAGCAGTTCCCCCCGGGACAGGGTGGGTGAGCAGTTCTTC. It is translated as CASSSPRDRVGEQFF.

This chain connects TRBV6-1 to TRBJ1-1; 11 nucleotides agree with TRBD1. Germline assignment: CDR1 MNHNS and CDR2 SASEGT. This CDR3 has 15 amino acids. Losses at the gene ends were 6 bases for V and 5 bases for J; bases not matched to a gene: 8. CDR3 sequence reads: CASSLLGQGATEAFF. CDR3 in DNA: TGTGCCAGCAGCCTTCTCGGACAGGGGGCGACTGAAGCTTTCTTT.

The chain is built from TRBV7-9 and TRBJ2-7; D ambiguous. In germline, CDR1 is SEHNR, CDR2 FQNEAQ (reference sequence). CDR3 length: 13 amino acids. The V end lost 1 base, the J end lost 5 bases, and 9 bases lay between the germline ends. As DNA, the CDR3 is TGTGCCAGCAGCTTAGTTCTGGGCCACGAGCAGTACTTC. This sequence encodes CASSLVLGHEQYF.